These T cell receptor beta chains were read from a single sample in a study of blood T cells in healthy people across ages. Via MiXCR, TCRdb re-called the 5' RACE reads, giving one row per CDR3 protein. The repertoire holds 710,000 or so distinct CDR3 sequences, with over 20% as singletons. The sample taken for sequencing was blood. These receptors were collected from a man between 65 and 85 years old in good health. CDR3s include the opening cysteine and the closing phenylalanine or tryptophan. D genes are given only for firm matches. Not every row has a clone size; where given, it reads once, few, many or a size class.

V gene	J gene	D gene	clone size	CDR3 length	CDR3 DNA	CDR3 protein
TRBV6-1	TRBJ2-7	TRBD1	-	15	TGTGCCAGCAGTAGGGGGACAGGGTTAACCTACGAGCAGTACTTC	CASSRGTGLTYEQYF
TRBV20-1	TRBJ1-5	-	-	14	TGCAGTGGGCAGGGCGAAGGTGGCAATCAGCCCCAGCATTTT	CSGQGEGGNQPQHF
TRBV11-2	TRBJ1-1	-	few	18	TGTGCCAGCAGCTTCGACTCCTGGCAGGGGTCCCCCGACACTGAAGCTTTCTTT	CASSFDSWQGSPDTEAFF
TRBV6-1	TRBJ1-2	-	-	15	TGTGCCAGCAGTGAAGCGATACAGCCGATCTATGGCTACACCTTC	CASSEAIQPIYGYTF
TRBV2	TRBJ2-5	TRBD1	-	14	TGTGCCAGCATTCAACAGGGGGCCCAAGAGACCCAGTACTTC	CASIQQGAQETQYF
TRBV20-1	TRBJ1-2	-	-	10	TGCAGTGCTAGCTACTATGGCTACACCTTC	CSASYYGYTF
TRBV29-1	TRBJ2-3	-	-	10	TGCAGCGTTGATGATGCGGCGCAGTATTTT	CSVDDAAQYF
TRBV10-3	TRBJ2-2	-	-	13	TGTGCCATCAGTGATAGAATGGCCGGGGAGCTGTTTTTT	CAISDRMAGELFF
TRBV29-1	TRBJ1-1	-	-	13	TGCAGCGTGGGAGTGGGGGCGAACACTGAAGCTTTCTTT	CSVGVGANTEAFF
TRBV12-3/TRBV12-4	TRBJ2-5	-	few	12	TGTGCCAGCAGTATCGCTCTGGAGACCCAGTACTTC	CASSIALETQYF
TRBV6-6	TRBJ2-3	TRBD2	few	16	TGTGCCAGCACACCCGTCGGGGGGAGAGGCACAGATACGCAGTATTTT	CASTPVGGRGTDTQYF
TRBV6-1	TRBJ2-3	TRBD1	few	15	TGTGCCAGCAGTGTGTCACAGGGGGGCACAGATACGCAGTATTTT	CASSVSQGGTDTQYF
TRBV2	TRBJ1-1	TRBD1	-	15	TGTGCCAGCAGCGTCAGGACAGGGGTGAACACTGAAGCTTTCTTT	CASSVRTGVNTEAFF
TRBV25-1	TRBJ1-6	-	few	14	TGTGCCAGCAGTGAATATATTGGGCGGTCACCCCTCCACTTT	CASSEYIGRSPLHF
TRBV12-3/TRBV12-4	TRBJ1-5	-	-	14	TGTGCCAGCAGGATCGACCGTGACAATCAGCCCCAGCATTTT	CASRIDRDNQPQHF
TRBV7-3	TRBJ2-5	-	few	15	TGTGCCAGCAGCGCCGACGATGACAGCCAAGAGACCCAGTACTTC	CASSADDDSQETQYF
TRBV5-1	TRBJ2-7	TRBD1	few	15	TGCGCCAGCAGCTTGGCAGGGGGTCGGAACTACGAGCAGTACTTC	CASSLAGGRNYEQYF
TRBV19	TRBJ2-2	TRBD2	-	15	TGTGCCAGTAGTATTGGACTAGCTTACACCGGGGAGCTGTTTTTT	CASSIGLAYTGELFF
TRBV7-9	TRBJ2-7	-	many	15	TGTGCCAGCAGCTTAGGGCAGTTTTCCTCCTACGAGCAGTACTTC	CASSLGQFSSYEQYF
TRBV5-1	TRBJ1-2	-	-	13	TGCGCCAGCAGCATCCAGGGCTTTGAGGGCTACACCTTC	CASSIQGFEGYTF
TRBV29-1	TRBJ2-5	-	-	12	TGCAGCGTCCGGGACGGACAAGAGACCCAGTACTTC	CSVRDGQETQYF
TRBV5-5	TRBJ2-1	TRBD2	once	16	TGTGCCAGCAGCCCGCCCGGGACTAGCGGCCACAATGAGCAGTTCTTC	CASSPPGTSGHNEQFF
TRBV10-3	TRBJ2-3	TRBD2	few	14	TGTGCCATCTCGGTGGGGACTAGCGGAGATACGCAGTATTTT	CAISVGTSGDTQYF
TRBV28	TRBJ1-5	TRBD1	-	15	TGTGCCAGCAGTCCTACTCAGGGGGCCAGGCAGCCCCAGCATTTT	CASSPTQGARQPQHF
TRBV28	TRBJ1-2	TRBD1	-	17	TGTGCCAGCAGTGCAGCCGGGACAGGGGTCCGTCGATATGGCTACACCTTC	CASSAAGTGVRRYGYTF
TRBV5-1	TRBJ2-3	-	once	16	TGCGCCAGCAGCTTACCAGCCCTTTTTAGCACAGATACGCAGTATTTT	CASSLPALFSTDTQYF